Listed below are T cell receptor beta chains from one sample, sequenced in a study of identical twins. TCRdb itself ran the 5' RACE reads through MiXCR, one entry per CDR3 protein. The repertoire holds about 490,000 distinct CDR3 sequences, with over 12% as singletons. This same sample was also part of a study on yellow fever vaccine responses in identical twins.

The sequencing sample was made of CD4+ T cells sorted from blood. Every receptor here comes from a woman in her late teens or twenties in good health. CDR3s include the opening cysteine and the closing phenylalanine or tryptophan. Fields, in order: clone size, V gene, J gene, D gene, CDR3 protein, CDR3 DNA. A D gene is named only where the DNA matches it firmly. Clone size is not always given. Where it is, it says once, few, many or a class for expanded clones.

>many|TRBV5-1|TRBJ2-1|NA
CASSLVRGNSYNEQFF
TGCGCCAGCAGCTTGGTTCGTGGGAATTCCTACAATGAGCAGTTCTTC
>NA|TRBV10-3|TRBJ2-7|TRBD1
CATGRQGASYEQYF
TGTGCCACCGGACGGCAGGGGGCTTCCTACGAGCAGTACTTC
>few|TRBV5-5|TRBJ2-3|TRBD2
CASSLDGGGATDTQYF
TGTGCCAGCAGCTTGGATGGCGGGGGGGCCACAGATACGCAGTATTTT
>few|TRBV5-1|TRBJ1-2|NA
CASSLPDSNYGYTF
TGCGCCAGCAGCTTGCCCGACAGCAACTATGGCTACACCTTC
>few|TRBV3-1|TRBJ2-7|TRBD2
CASSNPGLVTFGEQYF
TGTGCCAGCAGCAACCCGGGACTAGTGACGTTCGGGGAGCAGTACTTC
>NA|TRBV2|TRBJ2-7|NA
CASSKAPGALSYEQYF
TGTGCCAGCAGTAAAGCTCCCGGAGCCCTCTCCTACGAGCAGTACTTC
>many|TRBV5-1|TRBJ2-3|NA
CASSYGAITDTQYF
TGCGCCAGCAGCTACGGGGCAATCACAGATACGCAGTATTTT
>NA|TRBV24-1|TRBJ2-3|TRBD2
CATAAQEREWVTDTQYF
TGTGCCACCGCAGCTCAAGAGCGGGAGTGGGTCACAGATACGCAGTATTTT
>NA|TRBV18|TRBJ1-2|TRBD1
CASSPTGEDNYGYTF
TGTGCCAGCTCACCTACAGGGGAGGATAACTATGGCTACACCTTC
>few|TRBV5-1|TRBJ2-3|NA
CASSLDSARDTQYF
TGCGCCAGCAGCTTGGATTCGGCAAGAGATACGCAGTATTTT
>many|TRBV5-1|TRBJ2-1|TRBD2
CASSLVAGEVNEQFF
TGCGCCAGCAGCTTGGTTGCGGGAGAGGTTAATGAGCAGTTCTTC